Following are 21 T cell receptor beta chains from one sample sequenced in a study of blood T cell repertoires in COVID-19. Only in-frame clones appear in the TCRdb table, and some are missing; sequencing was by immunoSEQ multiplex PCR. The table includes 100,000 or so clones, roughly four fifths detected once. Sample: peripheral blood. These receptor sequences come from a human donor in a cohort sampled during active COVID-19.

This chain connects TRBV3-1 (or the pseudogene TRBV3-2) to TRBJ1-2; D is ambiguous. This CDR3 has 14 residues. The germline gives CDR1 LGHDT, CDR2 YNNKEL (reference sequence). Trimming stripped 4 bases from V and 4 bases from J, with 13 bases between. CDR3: CASSLLAVPYGYTF. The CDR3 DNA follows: TGTGCCAGCAGCCTTTTGGCTGTACCCTATGGCTACACCTTC.

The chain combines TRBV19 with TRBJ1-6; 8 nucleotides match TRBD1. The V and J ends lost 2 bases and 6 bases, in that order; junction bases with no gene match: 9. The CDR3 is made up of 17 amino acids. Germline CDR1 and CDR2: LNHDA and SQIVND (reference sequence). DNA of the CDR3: TGTGCCAGTAGTATAAGGCCAGACAGGGGAGGTAATTCACCCCTCCACTTT. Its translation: CASSIRPDRGGNSPLHF.

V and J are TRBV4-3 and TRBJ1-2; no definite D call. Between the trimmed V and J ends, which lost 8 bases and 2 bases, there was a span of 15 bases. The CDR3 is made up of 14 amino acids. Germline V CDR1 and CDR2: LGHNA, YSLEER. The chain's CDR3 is CASSAGLSNYGYTF. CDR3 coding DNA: TGCGCCAGCTCGGCAGGATTATCGAACTATGGCTACACCTTC.

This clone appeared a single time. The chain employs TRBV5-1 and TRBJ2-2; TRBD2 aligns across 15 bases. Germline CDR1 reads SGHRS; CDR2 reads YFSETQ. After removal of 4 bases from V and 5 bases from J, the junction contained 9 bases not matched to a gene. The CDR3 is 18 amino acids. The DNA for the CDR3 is TGCGCCAGCAGCGGAGGACTAGCGGGAGGGCTACGGACCGGGGAGCTGTTTTTT. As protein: CASSGGLAGGLRTGELFF.

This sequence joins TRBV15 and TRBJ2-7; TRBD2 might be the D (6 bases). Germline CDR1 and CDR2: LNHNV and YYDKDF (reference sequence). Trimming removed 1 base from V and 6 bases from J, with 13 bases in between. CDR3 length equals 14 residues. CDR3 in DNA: TGTGCCACCAGCAGAGGCGGACTACCTGGCGAGCAGTACTTC. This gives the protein CATSRGGLPGEQYF.

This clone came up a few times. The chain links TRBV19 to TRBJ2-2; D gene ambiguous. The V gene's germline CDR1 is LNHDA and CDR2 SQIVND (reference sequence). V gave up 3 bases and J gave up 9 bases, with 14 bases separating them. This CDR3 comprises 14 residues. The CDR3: CASSINKSPRELFF. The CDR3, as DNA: TGTGCCAGTAGTATCAACAAAAGTCCCCGGGAGCTGTTTTTT.

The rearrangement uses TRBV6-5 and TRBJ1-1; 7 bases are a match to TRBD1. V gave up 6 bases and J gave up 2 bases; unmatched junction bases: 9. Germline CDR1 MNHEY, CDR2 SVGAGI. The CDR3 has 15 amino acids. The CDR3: CASRPPTGANTEAFF. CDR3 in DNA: TGTGCCAGCAGGCCCCCTACAGGGGCTAACACTGAAGCTTTCTTT.

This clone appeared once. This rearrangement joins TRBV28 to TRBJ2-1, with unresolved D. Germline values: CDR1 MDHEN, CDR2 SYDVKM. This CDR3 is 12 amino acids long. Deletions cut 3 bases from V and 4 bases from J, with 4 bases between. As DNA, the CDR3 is TGTGCCAGCAGTTTCGGGTACAATGAGCAGTTCTTC. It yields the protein CASSFGYNEQFF.

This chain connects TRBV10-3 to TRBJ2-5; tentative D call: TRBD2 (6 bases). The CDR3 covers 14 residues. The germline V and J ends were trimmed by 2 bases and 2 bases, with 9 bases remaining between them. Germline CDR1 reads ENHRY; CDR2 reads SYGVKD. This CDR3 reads CAISESSGQETQYF. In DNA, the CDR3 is TGTGCCATCAGTGAGAGTAGCGGTCAAGAGACCCAGTACTTC.

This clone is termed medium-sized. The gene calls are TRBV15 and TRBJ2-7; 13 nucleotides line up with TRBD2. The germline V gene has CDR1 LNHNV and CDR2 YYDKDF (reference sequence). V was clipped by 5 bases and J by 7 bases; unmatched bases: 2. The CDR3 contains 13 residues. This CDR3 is CATSGTSGKEQYF. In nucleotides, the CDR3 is TGTGCCACCAGCGGGACTAGCGGGAAAGAGCAGTACTTC.

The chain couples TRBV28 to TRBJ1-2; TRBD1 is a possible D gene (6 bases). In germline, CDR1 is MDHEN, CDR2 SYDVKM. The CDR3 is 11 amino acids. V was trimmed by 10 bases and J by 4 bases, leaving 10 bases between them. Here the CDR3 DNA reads TGTGCCACTTCGGACAGCTATGGCTACACCTTC. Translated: CATSDSYGYTF.

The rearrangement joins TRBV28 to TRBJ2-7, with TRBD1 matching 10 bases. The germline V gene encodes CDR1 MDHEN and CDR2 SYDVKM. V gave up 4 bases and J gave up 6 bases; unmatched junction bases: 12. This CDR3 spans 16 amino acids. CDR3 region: CASSSPRSGQGSEQYF. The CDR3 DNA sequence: TGTGCCAGCAGTTCTCCCCGATCGGGACAGGGGAGCGAGCAGTACTTC.

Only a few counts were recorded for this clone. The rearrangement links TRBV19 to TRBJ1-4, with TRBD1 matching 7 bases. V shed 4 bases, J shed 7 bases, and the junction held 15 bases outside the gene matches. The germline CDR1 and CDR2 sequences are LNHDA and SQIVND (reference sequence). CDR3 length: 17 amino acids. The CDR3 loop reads CASSTPGDRVQSEKLFF. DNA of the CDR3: TGTGCCAGTAGTACCCCGGGAGACAGGGTTCAGTCTGAAAAACTGTTTTTT.

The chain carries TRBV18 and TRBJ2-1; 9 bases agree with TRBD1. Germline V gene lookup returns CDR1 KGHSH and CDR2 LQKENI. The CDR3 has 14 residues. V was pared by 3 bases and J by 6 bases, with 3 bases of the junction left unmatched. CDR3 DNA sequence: TGTGCCAGCTCACCTACGGACAGGGGCAATGAGCAGTTCTTC. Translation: CASSPTDRGNEQFF.

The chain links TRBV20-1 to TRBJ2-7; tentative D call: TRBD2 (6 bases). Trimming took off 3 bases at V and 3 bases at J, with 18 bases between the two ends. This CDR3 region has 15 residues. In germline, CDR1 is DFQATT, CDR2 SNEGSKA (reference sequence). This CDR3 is CSASLGRGLNYEQYF. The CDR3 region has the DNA TGCAGTGCTAGTTTAGGGCGGGGACTGAACTACGAGCAGTACTTC.

Here the CDR3 DNA reads TGTGCCAGCAGTCCCCGGACTAGCGGGAGCACAGATACGCAGTATTTT. It codes for CASSPRTSGSTDTQYF. The gene calls are TRBV27 and TRBJ2-3; the match to TRBD2 covers 11 bases. The CDR3 extends over 16 amino acids. Trimming at V came to 5 bases and at J to 0 bases, leaving 4 bases not matched to a gene. Germline V lookup: CDR1 MNHEY, CDR2 SMNVEV (reference sequence).

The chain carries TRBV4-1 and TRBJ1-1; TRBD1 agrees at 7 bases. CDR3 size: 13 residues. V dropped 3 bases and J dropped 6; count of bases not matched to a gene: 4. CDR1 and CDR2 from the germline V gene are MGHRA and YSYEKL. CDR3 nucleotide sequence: TGCGCCAGCAGCCAGACGGACAGGCCTGAAGCTTTCTTT. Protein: CASSQTDRPEAFF.

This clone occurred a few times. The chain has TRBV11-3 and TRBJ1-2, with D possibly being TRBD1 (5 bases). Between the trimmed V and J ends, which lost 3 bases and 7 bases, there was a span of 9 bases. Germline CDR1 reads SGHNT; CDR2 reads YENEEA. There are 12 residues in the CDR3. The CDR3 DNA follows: TGTGCCAGCAGCTTTAGCAGGGCTGGCTACACCTTC. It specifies CASSFSRAGYTF.

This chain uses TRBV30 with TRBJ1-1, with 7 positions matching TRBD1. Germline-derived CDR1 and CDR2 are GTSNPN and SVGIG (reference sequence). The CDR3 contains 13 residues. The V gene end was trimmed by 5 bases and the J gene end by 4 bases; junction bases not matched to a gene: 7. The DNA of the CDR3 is TGTGCCTGGCGAACAGGGGTGGGCACTGAAGCTTTCTTT. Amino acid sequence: CAWRTGVGTEAFF.

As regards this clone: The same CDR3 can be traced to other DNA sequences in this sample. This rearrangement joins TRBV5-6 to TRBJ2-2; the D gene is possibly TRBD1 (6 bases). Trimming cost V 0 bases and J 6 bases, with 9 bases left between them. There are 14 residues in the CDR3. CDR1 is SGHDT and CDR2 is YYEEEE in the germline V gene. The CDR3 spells CASSLGSGAGELFF. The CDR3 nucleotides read TGTGCCAGCAGCTTGGGGTCAGGGGCCGGGGAGCTGTTTTTT.

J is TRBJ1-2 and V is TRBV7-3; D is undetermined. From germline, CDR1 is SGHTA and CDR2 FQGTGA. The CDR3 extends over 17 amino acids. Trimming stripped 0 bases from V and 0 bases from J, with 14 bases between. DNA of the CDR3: TGTGCCAGCAGCTTAACGTTTGGAGGAGTTTCTAACTATGGCTACACCTTC. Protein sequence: CASSLTFGGVSNYGYTF.